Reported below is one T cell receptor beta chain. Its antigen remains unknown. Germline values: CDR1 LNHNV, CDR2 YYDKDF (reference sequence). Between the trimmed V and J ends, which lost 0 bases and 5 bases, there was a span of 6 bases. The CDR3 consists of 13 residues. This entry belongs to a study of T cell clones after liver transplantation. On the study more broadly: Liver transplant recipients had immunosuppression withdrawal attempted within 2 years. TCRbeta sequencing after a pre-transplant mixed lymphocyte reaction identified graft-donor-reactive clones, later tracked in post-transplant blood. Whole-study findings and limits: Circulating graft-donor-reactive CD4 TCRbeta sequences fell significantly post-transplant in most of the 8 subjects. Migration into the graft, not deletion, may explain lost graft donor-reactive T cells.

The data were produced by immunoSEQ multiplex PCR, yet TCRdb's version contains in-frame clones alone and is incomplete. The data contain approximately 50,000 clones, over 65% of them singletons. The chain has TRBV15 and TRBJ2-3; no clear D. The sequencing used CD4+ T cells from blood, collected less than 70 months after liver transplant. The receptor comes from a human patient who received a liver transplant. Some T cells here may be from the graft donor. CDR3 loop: CATSRDREDTQYF. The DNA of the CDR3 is TGTGCCACCAGCAGAGATAGGGAAGATACGCAGTATTTT.